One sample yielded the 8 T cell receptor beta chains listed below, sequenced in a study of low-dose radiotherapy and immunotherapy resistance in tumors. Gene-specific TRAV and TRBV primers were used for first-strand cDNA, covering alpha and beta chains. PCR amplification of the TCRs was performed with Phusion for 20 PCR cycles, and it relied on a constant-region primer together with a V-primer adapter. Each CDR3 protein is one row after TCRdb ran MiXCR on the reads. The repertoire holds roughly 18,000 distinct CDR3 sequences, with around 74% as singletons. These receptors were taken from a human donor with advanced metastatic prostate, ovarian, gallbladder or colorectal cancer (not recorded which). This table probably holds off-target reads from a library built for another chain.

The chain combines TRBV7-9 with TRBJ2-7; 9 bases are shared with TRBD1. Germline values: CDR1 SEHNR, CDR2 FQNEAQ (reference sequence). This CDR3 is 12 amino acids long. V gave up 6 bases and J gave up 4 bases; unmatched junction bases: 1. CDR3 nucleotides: TGTGCCAGCAGGGACAGGGGTTACGAGCAGTACTTC. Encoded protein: CASRDRGYEQYF.

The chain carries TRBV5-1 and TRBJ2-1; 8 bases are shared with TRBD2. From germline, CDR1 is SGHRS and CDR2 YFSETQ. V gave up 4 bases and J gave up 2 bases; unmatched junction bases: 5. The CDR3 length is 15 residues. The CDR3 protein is CASSGSGTTYNEQFF. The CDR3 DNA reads TGCGCCAGCAGCGGTAGCGGGACGACCTACAATGAGCAGTTCTTC.

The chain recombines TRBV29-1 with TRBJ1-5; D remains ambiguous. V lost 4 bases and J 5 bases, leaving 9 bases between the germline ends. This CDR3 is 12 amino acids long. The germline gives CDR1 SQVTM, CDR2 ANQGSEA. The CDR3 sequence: CSVGLLDQPQHF. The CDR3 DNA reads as TGCAGCGTTGGGCTGCTAGATCAGCCCCAGCATTTT.

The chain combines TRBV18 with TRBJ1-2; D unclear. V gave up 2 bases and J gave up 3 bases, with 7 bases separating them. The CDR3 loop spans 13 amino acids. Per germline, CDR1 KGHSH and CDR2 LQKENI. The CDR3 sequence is CASSPKEDYGYTF. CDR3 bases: TGTGCCAGCTCACCAAAGGAGGACTATGGCTACACCTTC.

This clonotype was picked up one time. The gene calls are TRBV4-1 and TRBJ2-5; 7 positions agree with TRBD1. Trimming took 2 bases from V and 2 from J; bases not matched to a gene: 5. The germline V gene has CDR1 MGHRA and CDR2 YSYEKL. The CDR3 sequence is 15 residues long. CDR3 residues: CASSQPGQEQETQYF. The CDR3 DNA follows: TGCGCCAGCAGCCAACCAGGACAGGAGCAAGAGACCCAGTACTTC.

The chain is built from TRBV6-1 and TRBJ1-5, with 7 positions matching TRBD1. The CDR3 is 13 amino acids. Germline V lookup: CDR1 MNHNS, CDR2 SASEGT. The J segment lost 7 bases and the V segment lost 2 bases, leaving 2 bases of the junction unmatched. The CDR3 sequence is CASSEHRGQPQHF. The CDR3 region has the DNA TGTGCCAGCAGTGAACACAGGGGACAGCCCCAGCATTTT.

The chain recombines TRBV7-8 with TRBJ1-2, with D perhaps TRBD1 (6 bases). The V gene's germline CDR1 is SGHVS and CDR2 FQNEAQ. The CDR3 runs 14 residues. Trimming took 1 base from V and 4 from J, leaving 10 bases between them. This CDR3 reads CASSLVGGGYGYTF. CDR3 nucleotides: TGTGCCAGCAGCTTAGTCGGGGGCGGCTATGGCTACACCTTC.

For the CDR3, the DNA is TGTGCCAGCAGCGTCGGACTGGACAGCTGGGCTGAAGCTTTCTTT. It encodes CASSVGLDSWAEAFF. V usage is TRBV9 and J usage is TRBJ1-1, with TRBD1 as a possible D gene (6 bases). Germline V gene lookup returns CDR1 SGDLS and CDR2 YYNGEE. The CDR3 has 15 amino acids. Trimming shortened V by 2 bases and J by 6 bases, and 17 bases separated the two germline ends.